The 30 T cell receptor beta chains reported below all come from one sample, sequenced in a study of T cells in Graves' hyperthyroidism and ophthalmopathy. The CDR3 regions of TCR beta were amplified from RNA transcripts. The HTBI primer set drove a first-round RT-PCR of the TCR CDR3. TCRdb used MiXCR to reprocess the multiplex PCR reads, holding one entry per CDR3 protein. The table records approximately 590,000 distinct CDR3 sequences, less than 20% of them present only once. The sequencing input was blood. Receptors were obtained from a woman aged 30 to 39 with Graves' hyperthyroidism.

This clonotype has more than one count but fewer than ten. Mismatch with germline at one junction end may stem from a read error. The CDR3 reads CASSQSGMGRDEQLF. The CDR3 nucleotides read TGTGCCAGCAGCCAGAGCGGGATGGGCCGGGATGAGCAGCTCTTC. This sequence joins TRBV7-2 and TRBJ2-1; 7 bases are a match to TRBD2. CDR3 length: 15 residues. From germline, CDR1 is SGHTA and CDR2 FQGNSA.

Comments on this clonotype: Germline is not matched at one junction end, which may reflect a read error. The V and J genes are TRBV12-3 or TRBV12-4 and TRBJ2-2; 16 nucleotides agree with TRBD2. The CDR3 is made up of 14 amino acids. CDR3 region: CASRGGTSGGGLFF. CDR3 nucleotides: TGTGCCAGCAGAGGCGGGACTAGCGGGGGGGGGCTGTTTTTT.

The rearrangement joins TRBV5-1 to TRBJ2-1, with 9 positions matching TRBD1. Germline V gene data show CDR1 as SGHRS and CDR2 as YFSETQ. J lost 6 bases, V lost 4 bases, and 14 bases had no gene match. This CDR3 is built from 17 residues. The CDR3 DNA reads TGCGCCAGCAGCCCGGAACCTACAGGGGGCGCCATCAATGAGCAGTTCTTC. Protein product: CASSPEPTGGAINEQFF.

For this clonotype: With a much larger clone just one base away, this may be a read error. This rearrangement joins TRBV3-1 to TRBJ1-1, with 7 bases identical to TRBD1. Germline-derived CDR1 and CDR2 are LGHDT and YNNKEL (reference sequence). This CDR3 has 17 residues. Trimming at V came to 4 bases and at J to 4 bases, leaving 15 bases not matched to a gene. The CDR3 loop is CASSRGQGGARSTEAFF. For the CDR3, the DNA is TGTGCCAGCAGCCGGGGCCAGGGGGGAGCCCGGAGCACTGAAGCTTTCTTT.

This clonotype was found many times. The genes are TRBV7-2 and TRBJ1-1; D is undetermined. The ends were cut back, 5 bases at V and 1 base at J, with 8 bases in the middle. Germline V lookup: CDR1 SGHTA, CDR2 FQGNSA. CDR3 length: 13 amino acids. The CDR3: CASSIGENTEAFF. The CDR3 bases are TGTGCCAGCAGCATAGGAGAGAACACTGAAGCTTTCTTT.

V usage is TRBV5-4 and J usage is TRBJ2-2, with 10 nucleotides matching TRBD1. Germline CDR1 SGHNT, CDR2 YYREEE (reference sequence). CDR3 size: 15 residues. Unmatched junction bases numbered 7, after V lost 4 bases and J lost 7 bases. The chain's CDR3 is CASSPGQGPIGELFF. CDR3 nucleotide sequence: TGTGCCAGCAGCCCGGGACAGGGGCCGATCGGGGAGCTGTTTTTT.

This clonotype was counted between two and nine times. The genes are TRBV29-1 and TRBJ2-3, with 9 positions matching TRBD2. Trimming at V came to 4 bases and at J to 2 bases, leaving 7 bases not matched to a gene. CDR1 and CDR2 from the germline V gene are SQVTM and ANQGSEA. The CDR3 consists of 15 residues. The CDR3 bases are TGCAGCGTTGTCCCCCTAGCGGGACTCACAGATACGCAGTATTTT. This gives the protein CSVVPLAGLTDTQYF.

This clonotype occurred many times. The chain has TRBV5-5 and TRBJ2-2, with 9 bases fitting TRBD2. The CDR3 sequence is 15 residues long. Trimming cost V 3 bases and J 1 base; bases outside gene matches: 1. Germline CDR1 reads SGHKS; CDR2 reads YYEKEE (reference sequence). The CDR3 sequence is CASSSTSGNTGELFF. The DNA of the CDR3 is TGTGCCAGCAGCTCGACTAGCGGGAACACCGGGGAGCTGTTTTTT.

A few counts support this clonotype. The chain recombines TRBV12-3 or TRBV12-4 with TRBJ2-1; a weak D match, TRBD2 (6 bases). CDR3 length: 15 amino acids. Trimming removed 2 bases at V and 1 base at J, with 9 bases between. This chain's CDR3 is CASSLWGGSYNEQFF. Here the CDR3 DNA reads TGTGCCAGCAGTTTATGGGGAGGATCCTACAATGAGCAGTTCTTC.

This clonotype was counted many times. The rearrangement uses TRBV20-1 and TRBJ2-1; D possibly uses TRBD1 or TRBD2 (5 bases each). V lost 3 bases and J 8 bases, leaving 20 bases between the germline ends. This CDR3 has 15 amino acids. From germline, CDR1 is DFQATT and CDR2 SNEGSKA (reference sequence). The CDR3 region has the DNA TGCAGTGCTAGGCCCCCCGGGGCAGGGTCGGATGAGCAGTTCTTC. This encodes CSARPPGAGSDEQFF.

The chain uses TRBV27 and TRBJ1-2; TRBD1 aligns across 10 bases. The CDR3 extends over 14 amino acids. Trimming removed 3 bases from V and 7 bases from J; junction bases left unmatched: 5. Germline-derived CDR1 and CDR2 are MNHEY and SMNVEV (reference sequence). CDR3 protein: CASSFDRGRSGYTF. CDR3 in DNA: TGTGCCAGCAGTTTTGACAGGGGGCGCAGTGGCTACACCTTC.

This clonotype was detected ten times or more. This chain joins TRBV7-2 and TRBJ2-4; D may be TRBD2 (7 bases). The ends were cut back, 5 bases at V and 0 bases at J, with 23 bases in the middle. The CDR3 sequence is 19 residues long. Germline values: CDR1 SGHTA, CDR2 FQGNSA. The CDR3 region is CASSDHARGGGLAKNIQYF. CDR3 DNA sequence: TGTGCCAGCAGCGACCACGCAAGGGGGGGGGGTCTAGCCAAAAACATTCAGTACTTC.

This chain joins TRBV4-1 and TRBJ2-7, with D tentatively TRBD2 (5 bases). Germline CDR1 is MGHRA and CDR2 is YSYEKL. The ends were cut back, 4 bases at V and 0 bases at J, with 19 bases in the middle. This CDR3 is built from 17 residues. CDR3: CASSPEGLTKPSYEQYF. The CDR3 DNA reads TGCGCCAGCAGCCCCGAGGGCCTGACTAAGCCCTCCTACGAGCAGTACTTC.

This clonotype was detected many times. DNA of the CDR3: TGCAGTGCTCCCAGTAGAGGGGCGCCTAACAATGAGCAGTTCTTC. Translation gives CSAPSRGAPNNEQFF. The rearrangement uses TRBV20-1 and TRBJ2-1, with D tentatively TRBD1 or TRBD2 (5 bases each). This CDR3 region has 15 residues. In germline, CDR1 is DFQATT, CDR2 SNEGSKA (reference sequence). V lost 5 bases and J 5 bases, leaving 19 bases between the germline ends.

This clonotype came up a few times. The V call is TRBV5-1, the J call TRBJ2-2, with a tentative D call TRBD1 (5 bases). The CDR3 spans 14 residues. CDR1 and CDR2 from the germline V gene are SGHRS and YFSETQ. V was trimmed by 4 bases and J by 4 bases, leaving 11 bases between them. The CDR3 spells CASSPDRTTGELFF. The CDR3 DNA is TGCGCCAGCAGCCCCGACAGAACCACCGGGGAGCTGTTTTTT.

This clonotype was seen repeatedly, ten times or more. The rearrangement links TRBV12-3 or TRBV12-4 to TRBJ2-3; 9 nucleotides line up with TRBD2. The CDR3 is 16 residues long. The junction had 4 bases not matched to a gene; V was cut back by 3 bases and J by 0 bases. The CDR3 region has the DNA TGTGCCAGCAGTTTGTTCACTAGCGGGAGCACAGATACGCAGTATTTT. Encoded protein: CASSLFTSGSTDTQYF.

The J gene is TRBJ2-5, the V gene TRBV6-1; 11 nucleotides agree with TRBD2. Germline V lookup: CDR1 MNHNS, CDR2 SASEGT. The CDR3 sequence is 14 residues long. Unmatched junction bases numbered 6, after V lost 10 bases and J lost 2 bases. The CDR3 region has the DNA TGTGCCACCGGGACTAGCGGTGATCAAGAGACCCAGTACTTC. Translated: CATGTSGDQETQYF.

This clonotype appeared a few times. The chain joins TRBV6-1 to TRBJ1-2; 9 positions match TRBD1. V lost 7 bases, J lost 6 bases, and 12 bases stayed unmatched. CDR1 MNHNS and CDR2 SASEGT come from the germline V gene. This CDR3 region has 15 residues. CDR3 in amino acids: CASTRGGQGVHGYTF. The CDR3 DNA follows: TGTGCCAGCACCCGAGGGGGACAGGGAGTGCATGGCTACACCTTC.

This clonotype has more than one count but fewer than ten. The chain has TRBV20-1 and TRBJ1-4, with no clear D. The CDR3 runs to 15 residues. CDR1 is DFQATT, CDR2 SNEGSKA, per germline (reference sequence). Trimming pared 3 bases from V and 2 bases from J, leaving 13 bases between. The CDR3 sequence: CSAREGGGTNEKLFF. In DNA form, the CDR3 reads TGCAGTGCTAGGGAGGGAGGTGGGACTAATGAAAAACTGTTTTTT.

This clonotype was counted at least ten times. The chain employs TRBV7-2 and TRBJ2-5; no definite D call. The CDR3 is 13 amino acids. Trimming took 4 bases from V and 7 from J, leaving 13 bases between them. Germline CDR1 SGHTA, CDR2 FQGNSA. CDR3: CASSSGRPGTQYF. The CDR3 DNA is TGTGCCAGCAGCTCAGGCAGGCCCGGGACCCAGTACTTC.

Ten or more counts support this clonotype. The chain links TRBV20-1 to TRBJ2-5; no clear D gene. The germline V gene has CDR1 DFQATT and CDR2 SNEGSKA (reference sequence). Trimming removed 3 bases at V and 2 bases at J, with 13 bases between. The CDR3 runs to 14 residues. The CDR3 nucleotides are TGCAGTGCTAGCAAGTTTAGTGATCAAGAGACCCAGTACTTC. This codes for CSASKFSDQETQYF.

In its sample, this clonotype was seen many times. The rearrangement joins TRBV7-9 to TRBJ1-2, with 8 nucleotides matching TRBD1. The CDR3 sequence is 14 residues long. Trimming took 4 bases from V and 6 from J; bases not matched to a gene: 7. Germline CDR1 is SEHNR and CDR2 is FQNEAQ (reference sequence). The CDR3 DNA reads TGTGCCAGCAGCTCCCCCGGGACAGGCGATGGCTACACCTTC. Translating gives CASSSPGTGDGYTF.

Ten or more counts support this clonotype. This chain joins TRBV27 and TRBJ2-1; 10 nucleotides agree with TRBD1. The CDR3 is 14 residues long. V shed 4 bases and J 6 bases; nucleotides not matched to a gene: 3. CDR1 and CDR2 (germline): MNHEY, SMNVEV (reference sequence). This CDR3 reads CASSSGTGANEQFF. The CDR3 DNA sequence: TGTGCCAGCAGTTCCGGGACAGGGGCCAATGAGCAGTTCTTC.

The sample holds many counts of this clonotype. CDR3: CASSVPDRGSPNTGELFF. The DNA for the CDR3 is TGTGCCAGCAGTGTCCCTGACAGGGGGTCGCCGAACACCGGGGAGCTGTTTTTT. This chain joins TRBV2 and TRBJ2-2; 9 bases match TRBD1. The CDR3 spans 18 residues. V shed 4 bases and J 0 bases; nucleotides not matched to a gene: 9. The germline V gene has CDR1 SNHLY and CDR2 FYNNEI.

The table lists this clonotype with many counts. The gene calls are TRBV27 and TRBJ2-4; 11 nucleotides match TRBD1. The germline V gene has CDR1 MNHEY and CDR2 SMNVEV (reference sequence). Unmatched junction bases numbered 9, after V lost 3 bases and J lost 8 bases. This CDR3 is 16 amino acids long. The CDR3 sequence is CASSLGRDRGIDIQYF. The CDR3 nucleotides are TGTGCCAGCAGTTTGGGCCGGGACAGGGGGATCGACATTCAGTACTTC.

V usage is TRBV20-1 and J usage is TRBJ2-3, with 9 bases aligning to TRBD2. Germline lookup yields CDR1 DFQATT and CDR2 SNEGSKA (reference sequence). Trimming cost V 2 bases and J 4 bases; bases outside gene matches: 10. This CDR3 is built from 16 residues. CDR3 amino acids: CSARSPWAGGPDTQYF. DNA of the CDR3: TGCAGTGCTAGATCACCCTGGGCGGGAGGGCCAGATACGCAGTATTTT.

J is TRBJ2-3 and V is TRBV19; 10 bases match TRBD1. Germline trimming cut 3 bases from V and 4 bases from J; bases unmatched to any gene: 4. The CDR3 covers 15 residues. Germline V gives CDR1 LNHDA, CDR2 SQIVND (reference sequence). The CDR3 region is CASSIPTGGSDTQYF. The CDR3 DNA is TGTGCCAGTAGTATTCCGACAGGGGGCTCAGATACGCAGTATTTT.

The genes are TRBV6-2 or TRBV6-3 and TRBJ2-7; the match to TRBD2 covers 7 bases. Trimming at V came to 2 bases and at J to 3 bases, leaving 7 bases not matched to a gene. The CDR3 runs 15 residues. Germline V gives CDR1 MNHEY, CDR2 SVGEGT. The CDR3 spells CASSYGMAGVYEQYF. CDR3 nucleotides: TGTGCCAGCAGTTACGGAATGGCGGGAGTCTACGAGCAGTACTTC.

The rearrangement uses TRBV18 and TRBJ2-2, with a possible D match to TRBD2 (6 bases). CDR3 length: 14 residues. CDR1 is KGHSH and CDR2 is LQKENI in the germline V gene. The V end was cut by 6 bases, the J end by 3 bases, with 11 bases between. For the CDR3, the DNA is TGTGCCAGCTCCCAAAGGGAGGACACCGGGGAGCTGTTTTTT. Protein sequence: CASSQREDTGELFF.

This clonotype was detected ten times or more. The chain links TRBV27 to TRBJ2-7, with D perhaps matching TRBD2 (5 bases). Germline values: CDR1 MNHEY, CDR2 SMNVEV (reference sequence). Trimming cost V 1 base and J 2 bases, with 12 bases left between them. CDR3 length: 15 amino acids. Written as DNA, the CDR3 is TGTGCCAGCAGTTTATTCGCGAGAGGGACCTACGAGCAGTACTTC. Translation: CASSLFARGTYEQYF.